The next 22 T cell receptor beta chains were all read from a single sample in a study of T cell repertoires in cytomegalovirus infection. One entry per CDR3 protein results from TCRdb running MiXCR on the reads. Of some 940,000 distinct CDR3 sequences in the sample, 30% to 40% were seen once. Antigen specificity for these receptors is unknown. Specimen: cultured CD8+ T cells from PBMCs, collected from culture after CMV antigen stimulation. The receptors were gathered from a human donor in good health (CMV status not recorded). Some clones in this sample may be carry-over from other donors' samples.

The V and J genes are TRBV2 and TRBJ2-1; possibly TRBD2 for D (6 bases). The CDR3 consists of 17 residues. The V and J ends lost 5 bases and 4 bases respectively, with 21 bases between them. CDR1 and CDR2 (germline): SNHLY, FYNNEI. Here the CDR3 reads CASSQRGALQPYNEQFF. For the CDR3, the DNA is TGTGCCAGCAGTCAACGCGGGGCACTCCAACCATACAATGAGCAGTTCTTC. The full variable domain, completed using reference TRBV2 and TRBJ2-1, is EPEVTQTPSHQVTQMGQEVILRCVPISNHLYFYWYRQILGQKVEFLVSFYNNEISEKSEIFDDQFSVERPDGSNFTLKIRSTKLEDSAMYFCASSQRGALQPYNEQFFGPGTRLTVL.

This clonotype was counted at least ten times. V usage is TRBV7-2 and J usage is TRBJ2-7, with 9 positions matching TRBD1. This CDR3 is built from 15 residues. V was pared by 2 bases and J by 3 bases, with 5 bases of the junction left unmatched. CDR1 is SGHTA, CDR2 FQGNSA, per germline. In DNA, the CDR3 is TGTGCCAGCAGCTTAAACAGGGGGCTGGTCTACGAGCAGTACTTC. The encoded protein is CASSLNRGLVYEQYF.

This rearrangement joins TRBV5-1 to TRBJ1-6, with a possible D match to TRBD1 (5 bases). Trimming left V 4 bases short and J 0 bases short, with 14 bases between. Germline CDR1 reads SGHRS; CDR2 reads YFSETQ. The CDR3 spans 17 residues. CDR3 protein: CASSDGTGSSYNSPLHF. The CDR3 bases are TGCGCCAGCAGCGACGGGACGGGAAGCTCCTATAATTCACCCCTCCACTTT.

V and J are TRBV29-1 and TRBJ2-5; 13 bases align to TRBD2. Germline V CDR1 and CDR2: SQVTM, ANQGSEA. CDR3 length: 17 amino acids. V trimming: 3 bases; J trimming: 5 bases; junction bases outside the gene matches: 12. CDR3 coding DNA: TGCAGCGTTGAGGGCACTAGCGGGGGGGGGGTAAGGGAGACCCAGTACTTC. It yields the protein CSVEGTSGGGVRETQYF.

The rearrangement uses TRBV6-1 and TRBJ2-3, with TRBD2 identical over 8 bases. The CDR3 length is 16 residues. The germline gives CDR1 MNHNS, CDR2 SASEGT. J was trimmed by 4 bases and V by 5 bases; bases with no gene match: 11. CDR3 loop: CASSLGYGGAPDTQYF. The DNA of the CDR3 is TGTGCCAGCAGTTTGGGGTACGGGGGGGCACCAGATACGCAGTATTTT.

This clonotype was seen repeatedly, ten times or more. The V and J genes are TRBV7-6 and TRBJ1-1; D might be TRBD1 (5 bases). Germline V gene data show CDR1 as SGHVS and CDR2 as FNYEAQ. The length of the CDR3 is 14 residues. V shed 5 bases and J shed 1 base, with 11 bases lying between them. The CDR3 region has the DNA TGTGCCAGCAGCCTAGACGGGGGGAACACTGAAGCTTTCTTT. As protein: CASSLDGGNTEAFF.

In this sample, this clonotype turned up a few times. The gene calls are TRBV5-6 and TRBJ2-5; 10 nucleotides align to TRBD2. The germline gives CDR1 SGHDT, CDR2 YYEEEE. Trimming cost V 5 bases and J 3 bases; bases outside gene matches: 10. The CDR3 loop spans 16 amino acids. CDR3 residues: CASRKTGTSVKETQYF. CDR3 DNA: TGTGCCAGCAGGAAAACAGGGACTAGCGTGAAAGAGACCCAGTACTTC.

The genes are TRBV12-3 or TRBV12-4 and TRBJ2-5; TRBD1 matches at 9 bases. This CDR3 has 17 amino acids. V dropped 7 bases and J dropped 1; count of bases not matched to a gene: 13. In DNA form, the CDR3 reads TGTGCCAGCAACACCGTAGGGACAGGGATTTCCCAAGAGACCCAGTACTTC. Its protein is CASNTVGTGISQETQYF.

This chain connects TRBV28 to TRBJ2-6; D might be TRBD1 (5 bases). The V gene's germline CDR1 is MDHEN and CDR2 SYDVKM. V lost 6 bases and J 1 base, leaving 19 bases between the germline ends. The CDR3 covers 18 residues. The DNA of the CDR3 is TGTGCCAGCAGGCCCGTAGGGGTTTTATCATCTGGGGCCAACGTCCTGACTTTC. Protein sequence: CASRPVGVLSSGANVLTF.

CDR3 in DNA: TGTGCCAGCAGTTACTCATCGGGGTATCCCTCCTACGAGCAGTACGTC. Translation gives CASSYSSGYPSYEQYV. The genes are TRBV6-2 or TRBV6-3 and TRBJ2-7, with D perhaps matching TRBD2 (5 bases). The CDR3 runs 16 residues. Germline lookup yields CDR1 MNHEY and CDR2 SVGEGT. Trimming removed 0 bases from V and 0 bases from J, with 12 bases in between.

With respect to this clonotype: At one end, the junction sequence differs from germline, possibly due to a read error. The V call is TRBV14, the J call TRBJ2-7, with D perhaps TRBD1 (6 bases). This CDR3 is built from 12 residues. In germline, CDR1 is SGHDN, CDR2 FVKESK. The CDR3, as DNA: TGTGTCAGCAGCCGGAAGGGGGACGAGCAGTACTTC. Its protein product is CVSSRKGDEQYF.

This clonotype was recorded many times. V usage is TRBV7-9 and J usage is TRBJ1-1; D unresolved. The CDR3 is 13 amino acids. V shed 4 bases and J shed 4 bases, with 10 bases lying between them. Germline-derived CDR1 and CDR2 are SEHNR and FQNEAQ (reference sequence). The CDR3 DNA sequence: TGTGCCAGCAGCTCACGCGGGGTCACTGAAGCTTTCTTT. Residues: CASSSRGVTEAFF.

As for this clonotype: A read error may account for a junction end that differs from germline. CDR3 bases: TGTGCCAGCTGTTACAACAGCTACAATGAGCAGTTCTTC. The encoded protein is CASCYNSYNEQFF. The chain recombines TRBV6-2 or TRBV6-3 with TRBJ2-1; no clear D. This CDR3 region has 13 residues. Germline CDR1 and CDR2: MNHEY and SVGEGT.

V is TRBV6-1 and J is TRBJ1-5; possibly TRBD1 for D (5 bases). This CDR3 spans 15 amino acids. The germline V and J ends were trimmed by 2 bases and 6 bases, with 14 bases remaining between them. Germline V gives CDR1 MNHNS, CDR2 SASEGT. CDR3 loop: CASSERRGAGQPQHF. CDR3 bases: TGTGCCAGCAGTGAAAGGAGGGGCGCGGGTCAGCCCCAGCATTTT.

CDR3 protein: CASSPTRLLSTDTQYF. The CDR3 bases are TGTGCCAGCAGTCCGACTCGTTTACTTAGCACAGATACGCAGTATTTT. The chain recombines TRBV12-3 or TRBV12-4 with TRBJ2-3; D is uncertain. The CDR3 is 16 residues long. The ends were cut back, 5 bases at V and 0 bases at J, with 15 bases in the middle.

V is TRBV6-1 and J is TRBJ1-5; the D is unclear. Trimming stripped 2 bases from V and 6 bases from J, with 11 bases between. Germline values: CDR1 MNHNS, CDR2 SASEGT. CDR3 length equals 14 residues. The CDR3 is CASSELVELQPQHF. The CDR3 coding sequence is TGTGCCAGCAGTGAACTGGTAGAACTTCAGCCCCAGCATTTT.

This clonotype was found a few times. The chain links TRBV14 to TRBJ2-5; 8 bases fit TRBD1. The V segment lost 0 bases and the J segment 1 base; nucleotides outside the gene matches: 4. CDR3 length: 16 residues. The germline gives CDR1 SGHDN, CDR2 FVKESK. The CDR3 bases are TGTGCCAGCAGCCAAGACAAACAGGGGGTCCAAGAGACCCAGTACTTC. Residues: CASSQDKQGVQETQYF.

The chain couples TRBV27 to TRBJ2-3, with 9 bases aligning to TRBD2. This CDR3 region has 16 residues. Looked up from germline, CDR1 is MNHEY and CDR2 is SMNVEV (reference sequence). V lost 5 bases to trimming and J lost 0 bases; unmatched junction nucleotides: 6. The CDR3 here is CASSPPAGGSTDTQYF. The CDR3 nucleotides are TGTGCCAGCAGTCCCCCAGCGGGGGGAAGCACAGATACGCAGTATTTT.

The chain carries TRBV10-1 and TRBJ1-4; 11 nucleotides align to TRBD1. Germline V CDR1 and CDR2: WNHNN, SYGVQD (reference sequence). J lost 8 bases, V lost 3 bases, and 5 bases had no gene match. The CDR3 consists of 15 residues. The CDR3 sequence: CASSDGTGGNEKLFF. The DNA for the CDR3 is TGCGCCAGCAGTGATGGGACAGGGGGGAACGAAAAACTGTTTTTT.

This clonotype appeared a few times. The CDR3 DNA reads as TGTGCCAGCAGCTCGTTATCAGGGACTGGTTCACCCCTCCACTTT. Its translation: CASSSLSGTGSPLHF. The chain joins TRBV7-9 to TRBJ1-6; a possible D gene is TRBD1 (5 bases). V was trimmed by 4 bases and J by 9 bases, leaving 16 bases between them. The CDR3 extends over 15 amino acids. Germline loops: CDR1 SEHNR, CDR2 FQNEAQ (reference sequence).

The genes are TRBV20-1 and TRBJ2-3, with D uncertain. Germline V gene sequence: CDR1 DFQATT, CDR2 SNEGSKA (reference sequence). The CDR3 has 13 residues. The V gene lost 6 bases and the J gene lost 5 bases, with 15 bases spanning the gap. The CDR3 here is CSAPDQSVDTQYF. CDR3 DNA: TGCAGTGCGCCAGACCAAAGCGTAGATACGCAGTATTTT.

This clonotype was detected a few times. J is TRBJ1-2 and V is TRBV28, with 8 positions matching TRBD1. With 6 bases clipped from V and 3 bases from J, the junction kept 6 bases outside the gene matches. The CDR3 is 14 amino acids. CDR1 and CDR2 (germline): MDHEN, SYDVKM. The chain's CDR3 is CASSYRGRYYGYTF. The DNA of the CDR3 is TGTGCCAGCAGCTACAGGGGGAGGTACTATGGCTACACCTTC.